A selection of T cell receptor beta chains follows, all from one sample in a study of early T cells in non-severe SARS-CoV-2 infection. MiXCR was run by TCRdb on the 5' RACE reads, yielding one entry per CDR3 protein. This sample has 48,000 or so distinct CDR3 sequences, with about 12% found just once. What was sequenced was whole blood. The receptors here all came from an adult who was a healthcare worker with PCR-confirmed SARS-CoV-2 infection or an uninfected control (not recorded which). The CDR3 runs from the conserved cysteine through the conserved F or W. Each record gives: V gene, J gene, CDR3 protein.

>TRBV13|TRBJ2-7
CASSPGGPAYEQYF
>TRBV28|TRBJ2-7
CASSLRGKDYEQYF
>TRBV5-1|TRBJ1-2
CASRFAGQDYGYTF
>TRBV7-2|TRBJ1-5
CASSPRTGGHQPQHF
>TRBV28|TRBJ2-2
CASSLAGTGGTGELFF
>TRBV4-2|TRBJ1-1
CASSQGQGAGGTEAFF
>TRBV5-1|TRBJ2-1
CASSLAGQGRNEQFF
>TRBV12-2|TRBJ1-2
CASPREKKRVHGYTF
>TRBV6-2/TRBV6-3|TRBJ2-2
CASSYLASNTGELFF
>TRBV29-1|TRBJ2-7
CSGQGLNPYEQYF
>TRBV6-1|TRBJ1-1
CASNRGPNTEAFF
>TRBV28|TRBJ2-3
CASIGRVYADTQYF
>TRBV29-1|TRBJ1-1
CSVQYGGRNTEAFF
>TRBV7-2|TRBJ2-7
CASSLGARLDEQYF
>TRBV10-1|TRBJ1-5
CASGNQPQHF
>TRBV28|TRBJ1-3
CATYGDSGNTIYF
>TRBV18|TRBJ1-1
CASSPRGVDTEAFF
>TRBV7-9|TRBJ2-7
CASTSGTSSDEQYF
>TRBV7-9|TRBJ2-3
CASSPSGVRTDTQYF
>TRBV28|TRBJ1-1
CASRRETGVRTEAFF
>TRBV2|TRBJ1-5
CANRGPGTGNQPQHF
>TRBV6-5|TRBJ1-2
CALTGQGNYGYTF
>TRBV20-1|TRBJ2-3
CSATPRVEPSSTDTQYF
>TRBV28|TRBJ2-1
CASRAYNEQFF
>TRBV6-2/TRBV6-3|TRBJ2-1
CASRILAGEGNEQFF
>TRBV20-1|TRBJ2-5
CSAPGGVGETQYF
>TRBV19|TRBJ2-1
CASRATGDGNEQFF
>TRBV6-2/TRBV6-3|TRBJ2-1
CASSYGDSLSDEQFF
>TRBV6-4|TRBJ1-1
CASRVDRLTNTEAFF
>TRBV5-6|TRBJ1-1
CASSPTRDRGLLNTEAFF
>TRBV4-2|TRBJ2-5
CASSPGGSQETQYF
>TRBV11-2|TRBJ2-7
CASSLGTGRSSYEQYF
>TRBV10-1|TRBJ2-2
CASSESSKNELFF
>TRBV7-9|TRBJ2-7
CASSLAGVNYEQYF
>TRBV12-3/TRBV12-4|TRBJ2-2
CASSSQGLNTGELFF
>TRBV5-1|TRBJ2-1
CASSLGQGVYNEQFF
>TRBV5-1|TRBJ2-5
CASSFGQETQYF
>TRBV28|TRBJ2-4
CASSSGDRGRNIQYF
>TRBV6-5|TRBJ2-7
CASSPQGGGREQYF
>TRBV7-3|TRBJ1-1
CASSPGTGMNTEAFF
>TRBV20-1|TRBJ2-5
CSARETSGQETQYF
>TRBV12-3/TRBV12-4|TRBJ1-1
CASRSSWGTEAFF
>TRBV30|TRBJ1-5
CAWSADRGNQPQHF
>TRBV18|TRBJ2-3
CASSPPRVIADTQYF
>TRBV12-3/TRBV12-4|TRBJ2-1
CASSFRESSYNEQFF
>TRBV28|TRBJ1-1
CASSSEGSLGGFEAFF
>TRBV15|TRBJ2-3
CATSRDLRVTDTQYF
>TRBV7-9|TRBJ2-1
CASREPDLYNEQFF
>TRBV7-3|TRBJ1-2
CASSSDRVYGYTF
>TRBV7-8|TRBJ2-2
CASSLRQGQRTGELFF
>TRBV30|TRBJ2-2
CAASGGPGGTGELFF
>TRBV6-2/TRBV6-3|TRBJ1-1
CASSYFASEAFF
>TRBV6-2/TRBV6-3|TRBJ2-2
CASSYSSVGELFF
>TRBV2|TRBJ2-7
CASSDLSGAEQYF